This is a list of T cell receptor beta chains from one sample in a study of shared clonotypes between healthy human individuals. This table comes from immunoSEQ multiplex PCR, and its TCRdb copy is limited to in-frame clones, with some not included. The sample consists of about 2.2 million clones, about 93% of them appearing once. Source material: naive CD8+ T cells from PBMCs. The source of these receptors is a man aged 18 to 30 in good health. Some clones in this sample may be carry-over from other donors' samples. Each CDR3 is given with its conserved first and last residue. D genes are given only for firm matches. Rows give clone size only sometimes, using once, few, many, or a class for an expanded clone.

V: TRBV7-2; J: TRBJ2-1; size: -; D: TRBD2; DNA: TGTGCCAGCAGCCTCCGGGACAGGGATAGCGGGAGGGCCATAAATGAGCAGTTCTTC; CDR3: CASSLRDRDSGRAINEQFF
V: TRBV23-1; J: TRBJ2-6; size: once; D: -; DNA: TGCGCCAGCAGTCGCTTCTCTGGGGCCAACGTCCTGACTTTC; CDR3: CASSRFSGANVLTF
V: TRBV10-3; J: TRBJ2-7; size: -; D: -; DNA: TGTGCCATCAGTGTGTCCTACGAGCAGTACTTC; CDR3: CAISVSYEQYF
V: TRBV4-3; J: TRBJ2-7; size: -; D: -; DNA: TGCGCCAGCAGCCTCGAGACAGGCCTCACCTACGAGCAGTACTTC; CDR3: CASSLETGLTYEQYF
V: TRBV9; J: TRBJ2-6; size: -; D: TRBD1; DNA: TGTGCCAGCAGCGTAAACAGGGGGCGACCTGGGGCCAACGTCCTGACTTTC; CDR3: CASSVNRGRPGANVLTF
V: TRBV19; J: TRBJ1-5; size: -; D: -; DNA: TGTGCCAGTAGGCTAGGGTTGCAGCCCCAGCATTTT; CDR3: CASRLGLQPQHF
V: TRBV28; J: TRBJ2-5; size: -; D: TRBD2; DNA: TGTGCCAGCAGTTTGATTAGCGGGAGATGGGGAGAGACCCAGTACTTC; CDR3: CASSLISGRWGETQYF
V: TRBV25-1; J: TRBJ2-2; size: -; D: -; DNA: TGTGCCAGCAGCCCCGCGCGGGGCGGGGAGCTGTTTTTT; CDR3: CASSPARGGELFF
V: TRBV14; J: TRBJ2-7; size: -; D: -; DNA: TGTGCCAGCAGCCAGGAACTAGCCTCCTACGAGCAGTACTTC; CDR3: CASSQELASYEQYF
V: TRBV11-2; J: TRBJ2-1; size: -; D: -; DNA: TGTGCCAGCAGCTCCAGACTAGGAAGGGATGAGCAGTTCTTC; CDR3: CASSSRLGRDEQFF
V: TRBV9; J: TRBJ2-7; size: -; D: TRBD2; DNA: TGTGCCAGCAGCGACACAGAGCGGGAGTGGGAGCAGTACTTC; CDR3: CASSDTEREWEQYF
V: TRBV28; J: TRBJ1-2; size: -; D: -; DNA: TGTGCCAGCAGTTTATATCGGGCCTACTATGGCTACACCTTC; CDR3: CASSLYRAYYGYTF
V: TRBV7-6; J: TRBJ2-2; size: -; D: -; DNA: TGTGCCAGCAGCTTAGGCCAGGACAGCGAGGACGCGAACACCGGGGAGCTGTTTTTT; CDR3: CASSLGQDSEDANTGELFF
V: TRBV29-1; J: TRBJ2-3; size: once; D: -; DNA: TGCAGCGTTGTTATGTCGGGGAGCACAGATACGCAGTATTTT; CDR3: CSVVMSGSTDTQYF
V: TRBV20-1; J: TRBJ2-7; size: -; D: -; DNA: TGCAGTGCCGTAGACTACGAGCAGTACTTC; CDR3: CSAVDYEQYF
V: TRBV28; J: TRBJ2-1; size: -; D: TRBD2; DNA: TGTGCCAGCAGTTCTCACGGGACTAGCGGGAATGAGCAGTTCTTC; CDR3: CASSSHGTSGNEQFF
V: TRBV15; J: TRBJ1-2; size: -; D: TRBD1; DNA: TGTGCCACCAGCAGACGACAGGGGGAATTGGGCTACACCTTC; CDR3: CATSRRQGELGYTF
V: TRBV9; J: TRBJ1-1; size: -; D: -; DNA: TGTGCCAGCAGCGTAGAGGGAAAAACGGACACTGAAGCTTTCTTT; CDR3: CASSVEGKTDTEAFF
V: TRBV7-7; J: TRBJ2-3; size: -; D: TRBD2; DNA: TGTGCCAGCAGCTTTGGCGGGAGCGGGGATACGCAGTATTTT; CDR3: CASSFGGSGDTQYF
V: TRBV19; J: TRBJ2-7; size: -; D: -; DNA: TGTGCCAGTAGTTCTTTTTACGAGCAGTACTTC; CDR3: CASSSFYEQYF
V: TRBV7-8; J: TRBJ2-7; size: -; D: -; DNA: TGTGCCAGCAGCTTGTTTCAGTCCGGCGAGCAGTACTTC; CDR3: CASSLFQSGEQYF
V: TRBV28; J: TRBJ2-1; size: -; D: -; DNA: TGTGCCAGCAGTCCCCCGGGTAATGAGCAGTTCTTC; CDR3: CASSPPGNEQFF
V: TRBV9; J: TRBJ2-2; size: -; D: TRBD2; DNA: TGTGCCAGCAGCCTCCACACTAGCGGGAGGGCGAACACCGGGGAGCTGTTTTTT; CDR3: CASSLHTSGRANTGELFF
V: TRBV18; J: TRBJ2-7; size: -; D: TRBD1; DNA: TGTGCCAGCTCACCACAAGACGGGACAGGGGCCTACGAGCAGTACTTC; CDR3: CASSPQDGTGAYEQYF
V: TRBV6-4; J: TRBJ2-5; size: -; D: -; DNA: TGTGCCAGCATTCGAGGCAGCGGGCCTCAAGAGACCCAGTACTTC; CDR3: CASIRGSGPQETQYF
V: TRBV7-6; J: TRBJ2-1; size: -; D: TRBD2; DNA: TGTGCCAGCAGTCAACTAGCGGTCTCATACAATGAGCAGTTCTTC; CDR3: CASSQLAVSYNEQFF
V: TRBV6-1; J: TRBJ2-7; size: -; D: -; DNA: TGTGCCAGCAGTGAAAGGATGGGGATATTCCCCGCCTACGAGCAGTACTTC; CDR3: CASSERMGIFPAYEQYF
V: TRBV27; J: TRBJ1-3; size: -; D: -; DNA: TGTGCCAGCAGTACACAGGGAATCGGATCTAAAAACACCATATATTTT; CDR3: CASSTQGIGSKNTIYF
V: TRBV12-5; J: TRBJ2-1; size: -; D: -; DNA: TGTGCTAGTGGGACCCCCTTCGAGGGTGACAATGAGCAGTTCTTC; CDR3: CASGTPFEGDNEQFF
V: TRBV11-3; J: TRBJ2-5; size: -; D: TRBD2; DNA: TGTGCCAGCAGCTTGAGTTTCGGTAGCGGGAGATTGGAGACCCAGTACTTC; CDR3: CASSLSFGSGRLETQYF
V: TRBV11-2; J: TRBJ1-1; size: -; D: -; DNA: TGTGCCAGCAGCGAAACCCCCCAGGGAGTCACTGAAGCTTTCTTT; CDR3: CASSETPQGVTEAFF
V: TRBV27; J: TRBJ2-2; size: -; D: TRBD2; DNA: TGTGCCAGCAGTTTATCGGCTAGCGGGAGGGGTACCGGGGAGCTGTTTTTT; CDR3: CASSLSASGRGTGELFF
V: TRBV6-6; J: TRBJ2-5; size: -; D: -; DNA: TGTGCCAGCAGTTACTCGAATCACGGGGCAGAGACCCAGTACTTC; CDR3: CASSYSNHGAETQYF
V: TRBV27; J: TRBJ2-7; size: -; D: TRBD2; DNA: TGTGCCAGCCACGCCGGGACTAGTCTTTACGAGCAGTACTTC; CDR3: CASHAGTSLYEQYF
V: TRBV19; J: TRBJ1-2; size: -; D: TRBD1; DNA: TGTGCCAGTAGTTTCTCTCAGTGGACAGGACCCTATGGCTACACCTTC; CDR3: CASSFSQWTGPYGYTF
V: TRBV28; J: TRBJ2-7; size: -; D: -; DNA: TGTGCCAGCAGTTTTACCGGGACACCAGACTACGAGCAGTACTTC; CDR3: CASSFTGTPDYEQYF